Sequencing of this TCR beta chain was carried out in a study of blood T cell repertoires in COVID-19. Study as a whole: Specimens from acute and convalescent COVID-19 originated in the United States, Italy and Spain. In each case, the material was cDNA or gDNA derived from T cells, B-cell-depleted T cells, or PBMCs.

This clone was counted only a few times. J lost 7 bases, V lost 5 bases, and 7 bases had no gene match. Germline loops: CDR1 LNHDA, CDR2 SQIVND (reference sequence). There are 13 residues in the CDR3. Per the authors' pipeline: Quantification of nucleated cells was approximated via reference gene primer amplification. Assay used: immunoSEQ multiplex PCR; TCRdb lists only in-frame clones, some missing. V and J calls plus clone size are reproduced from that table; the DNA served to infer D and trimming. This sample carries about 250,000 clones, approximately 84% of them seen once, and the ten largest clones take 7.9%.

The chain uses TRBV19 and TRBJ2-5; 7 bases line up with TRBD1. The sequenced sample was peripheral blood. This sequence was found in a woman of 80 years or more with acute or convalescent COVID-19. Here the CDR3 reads CASSGTVPGTQYF. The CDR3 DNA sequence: TGTGCCAGTAGTGGGACAGTTCCCGGGACCCAGTACTTC.